The text below deals with one T cell receptor beta chain. Its antigen remains unknown. Assay: immunoSEQ multiplex PCR; the TCRdb copy retains only in-frame clones and omits some. Among 75,000 to 85,000 clones listed, 75% to 95% were seen once. This record comes from a study of Tregs in tolerant kidney transplant recipients. Study information: Recipients received nonmyeloablative bone marrow transplants from related graft donors, with transient mixed chimerism. Study outcomes and limitations: The small number of patients limits these findings pending further validation.

With 0 bases removed from V and 1 base from J, the gap between germline ends came to 11 bases. The length of the CDR3 is 15 residues. The germline CDR1 and CDR2 sequences are SGHRS and YFSETQ. The sequence derives from a human donor who received a combined kidney and bone marrow transplant. The source was Tregs from blood, collected before the transplant. The chain couples TRBV5-1 to TRBJ2-7; tentatively, D is TRBD1 (7 bases). The CDR3 nucleotides are TGCGCCAGCAGCTTGGCCGCGGGACAGTCCTACGAGCAGTACTTC. Protein: CASSLAAGQSYEQYF. Full variable domain (outside the CDR3, taken from reference TRBV5-1 and TRBJ2-7): KAGVTQTPRYLIKTRGQQVTLSCSPISGHRSVSWYQQTPGQGLQFLFEYFSETQRNKGNFPGRFSGRQFSNSRSEMNVSTLELGDSALYLCASSLAAGQSYEQYFGPGTRLTVT.